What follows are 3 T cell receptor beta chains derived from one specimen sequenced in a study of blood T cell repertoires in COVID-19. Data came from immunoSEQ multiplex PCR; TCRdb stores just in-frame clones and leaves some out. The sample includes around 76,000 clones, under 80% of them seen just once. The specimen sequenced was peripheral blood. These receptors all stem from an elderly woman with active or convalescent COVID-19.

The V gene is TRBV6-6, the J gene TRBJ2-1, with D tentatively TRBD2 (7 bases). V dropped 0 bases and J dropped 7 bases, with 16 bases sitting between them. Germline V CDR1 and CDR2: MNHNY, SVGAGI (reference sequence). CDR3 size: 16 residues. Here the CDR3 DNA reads TGTGCCAGCAGTTACTCGAGGGGGGGCCGGTTAAATGAGCAGTTCTTC. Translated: CASSYSRGGRLNEQFF.

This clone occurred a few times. The CDR3 coding sequence is TGTGCCACCAGCAGAGGGGAACAGGGAACGGAGACCCAGTACTTC. Residues: CATSRGEQGTETQYF. The gene calls are TRBV15 and TRBJ2-5, with D possibly TRBD1 on 6 matching bases. The CDR3 contains 15 residues. The V gene's germline CDR1 is LNHNV and CDR2 YYDKDF (reference sequence). Trimming removed 1 base from V and 5 bases from J, with 14 bases in between.

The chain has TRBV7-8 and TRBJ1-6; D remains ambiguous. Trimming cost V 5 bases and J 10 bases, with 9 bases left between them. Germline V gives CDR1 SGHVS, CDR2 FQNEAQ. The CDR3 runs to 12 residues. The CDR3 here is CASSLLESPLHF. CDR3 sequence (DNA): TGTGCCAGCAGCCTACTGGAGTCACCCCTCCACTTT. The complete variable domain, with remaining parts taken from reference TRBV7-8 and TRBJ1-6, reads GAGVSQSPRYKVAKRGQDVALRCDPISGHVSLFWYQQALGQGPEFLTYFQNEAQLDKSGLPSDRFFAERPEGSVSTLKIQRTQQEDSAVYLCASSLLESPLHFGNGTRLTVT.